This TCR beta chain was observed in a study of circulating CD8 cells and anti-PD-1 response in melanoma. Whole-study context: Every 2 weeks, patients got 3 mg/kg nivolumab intravenously. Overall study findings and caveats: Generally, no replicate experiments were performed. Some patients were treatment-naive; others were previously treated.

This clonotype ranks as large (0.1 to 1%). Its antigen is as yet unknown. The QIAseq Immune Repertoire TCR panel built the libraries from around 15 ng of total RNA. TCRdb recomputed calls from the reads with MiXCR, one row per CDR3 protein. The profile shows around 490 distinct CDR3 sequences, 11% of them singletons. Germline V gives CDR1 MNHEY, CDR2 SVGEGT. The CDR3 runs to 18 residues. The ends were cut back, 5 bases at V and 0 bases at J, with 22 bases in the middle. Sorting of live CD3+CD8+TCRalphabeta+ cells by PD-1 and/or TIGIT gave four subsets. This chain joins TRBV6-2 or TRBV6-3 and TRBJ1-2; no firm D call. This clonotype originated in a human donor with melanoma. The input for sequencing was CD8+ T cells from PBMCs, taken at baseline or after one month of anti-PD-1 therapy (not recorded which). CDR3 sequence (DNA): TGTGCCAGCAGTCCTCCCGATATGGATCCGTACTCTAACTATGGCTACACCTTC. Its protein product is CASSPPDMDPYSNYGYTF.